This T cell receptor beta chain derives from a study of T-cell reconstitution after alpha-beta-depleted transplantation in children. V trimming: 4 bases; J trimming: 0 bases; junction bases outside the gene matches: 8. CDR1 and CDR2 from the germline V gene are LGHDT and YNNKEL (reference sequence). CDR3 size: 16 residues. Preparation of the TCRbeta library used unique molecular identifiers. TCRdb re-called the PCR reads with MiXCR, one entry per CDR3 protein. This table holds about 540,000 distinct CDR3 sequences, 15% to 20% found once. The V gene is TRBV3-1, the J gene TRBJ2-7, with TRBD2 matching 8 bases. The material sequenced was PBMCs from the stem cell graft donor, taken from the stem cell graft. This TCR was sampled from a human donor who donated a stem cell graft to a child with acute lymphoblastic leukemia. As DNA, the CDR3 is TGTGCCAGCAGCCCACGGGAGGGGGGCTACTCCTACGAGCAGTACTTC. This gives the protein CASSPREGGYSYEQYF.